This T cell receptor (beta chain) was retrieved from a study of CD4 T cells in relation to SARS-CoV-2 and coronaviruses. Study observations and caveats: Pre-pandemic and post-infection samples never came from the same donor. The cross-reactivity analysis covered only spike protein, not other viral proteins.

CDR3 size: 15 residues. V shed 6 bases, J shed 5 bases, and the junction held 12 bases outside the gene matches. Germline CDR1 reads SNHLY; CDR2 reads FYNNEI. CD4+ T cells from unexposed donors were obtained before the COVID-19 pandemic (2011-2018). After roughly ten days of culture, CD4+ T cells were isolated. Sequenced by immunoSEQ multiplex PCR; TCRdb stores in-frame clones only, minus some. The data contain under 25,000 clones, around 80% of them singletons. To note about this clone: Its antigen is unidentified.

The sample comprised CD4+ T cells from PBMCs, cultured in vitro. V is TRBV2 and J is TRBJ1-2; TRBD1 agrees at 7 bases. This clonotype originated in a human donor in good health. CDR3 DNA: TGTGCCAGCAGCCCACAGGGGACACTAACATATGGCTACACCTTC. It is translated as CASSPQGTLTYGYTF.